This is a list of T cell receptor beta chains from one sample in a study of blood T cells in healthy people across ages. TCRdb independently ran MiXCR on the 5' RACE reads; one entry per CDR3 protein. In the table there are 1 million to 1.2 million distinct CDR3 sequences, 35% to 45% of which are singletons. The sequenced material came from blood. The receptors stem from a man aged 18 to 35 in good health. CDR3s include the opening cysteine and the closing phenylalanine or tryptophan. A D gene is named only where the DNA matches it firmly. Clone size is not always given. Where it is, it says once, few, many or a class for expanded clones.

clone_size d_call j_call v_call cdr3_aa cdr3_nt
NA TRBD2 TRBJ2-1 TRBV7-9 CASSPIGRGDYYNEQFF TGTGCCAGCAGCCCAATCGGGCGGGGGGACTACTACAATGAGCAGTTCTTC
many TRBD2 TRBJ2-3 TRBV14 CASSQVTSADTQYF TGTGCCAGCAGCCAAGTTACTAGCGCAGATACGCAGTATTTT
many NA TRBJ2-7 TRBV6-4 CASSERMDGGLYEQYF TGTGCCAGCAGTGAAAGGATGGACGGGGGGCTTTACGAGCAGTACTTC
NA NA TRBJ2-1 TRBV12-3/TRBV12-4 CASSLDTGADRPEQFF TGCGCCAGCAGTTTAGATACGGGGGCAGACCGCCCCGAGCAGTTCTTC
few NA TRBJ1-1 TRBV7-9 CASSTGPVNTEAFF TGTGCCAGCAGCACGGGACCTGTGAACACTGAAGCTTTCTTT
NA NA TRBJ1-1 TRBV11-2 CASSLEMSDTEAFF TGTGCCAGCAGCTTAGAGATGTCCGACACTGAAGCTTTCTTT
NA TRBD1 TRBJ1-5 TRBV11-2 CASSPGTGGFQPQHF TGTGCCAGCAGCCCCGGGACAGGGGGTTTTCAGCCCCAGCATTTT
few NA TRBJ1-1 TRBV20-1 CSARAVAGSRTKKSEAFF TGCAGTGCTAGAGCCGTGGCAGGTTCACGGACGAAGAAATCTGAAGCTTTCTTT
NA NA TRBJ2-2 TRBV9 CASSVPSARGSTGELFF TGTGCCAGCAGCGTCCCCAGCGCCAGGGGATCCACCGGGGAGCTGTTTTTT
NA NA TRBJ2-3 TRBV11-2 CASSPRPYTDTQYF TGTGCCAGCAGCCCGCGACCTTACACAGATACGCAGTATTTT
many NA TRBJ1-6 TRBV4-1 CASSQERGANLNSPLHF TGCGCCAGCAGCCAAGAGAGAGGGGCCAACTTAAATTCACCCCTCCACTTT
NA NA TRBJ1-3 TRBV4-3 CASSQDLASNTIYF TGCGCCAGCAGCCAAGATCTGGCGTCGAACACCATATATTTT
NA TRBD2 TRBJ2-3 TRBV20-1 CSADRGVSSAGGADTQYF TGCAGTGCTGACCGGGGGGTTAGCTCAGCGGGGGGGGCAGATACGCAGTATTTT
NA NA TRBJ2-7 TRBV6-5 CASSRTGTAEQYF TGTGCCAGCAGCCGCACCGGGACCGCCGAGCAGTACTTC
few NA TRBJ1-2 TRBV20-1 CSAPGEANYGYTF TGCAGTGCGCCAGGGGAGGCGAACTATGGCTACACCTTC
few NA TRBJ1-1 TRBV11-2 CASSLDVGSEAFF TGTGCCAGCAGCTTAGACGTTGGCAGTGAAGCTTTCTTT
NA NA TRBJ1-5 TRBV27 CASSPGWGALNQPQHF TGTGCCAGCAGTCCGGGGTGGGGGGCATTAAATCAGCCCCAGCATTTT
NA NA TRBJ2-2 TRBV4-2 CASSQEGSNTGELFF TGTGCCAGCAGCCAAGAGGGGTCGAACACCGGGGAGCTGTTTTTT
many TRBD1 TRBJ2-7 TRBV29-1 CSVEEPGQGIYEQYF TGCAGCGTTGAAGAGCCGGGACAGGGGATATACGAGCAGTACTTC
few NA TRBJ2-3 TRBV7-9 CASSPGAMGSTDTQYF TGTGCCAGCAGCCCTGGGGCCATGGGAAGCACAGATACGCAGTATTTT
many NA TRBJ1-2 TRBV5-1 CASSLTEYGYTF TGCGCCAGCAGCTTGACAGAATATGGCTACACCTTC
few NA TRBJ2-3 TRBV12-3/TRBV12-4 CASSRRARQDTDTQYF TGTGCCAGCAGCCGCAGGGCTCGGCAGGACACAGATACGCAGTATTTT
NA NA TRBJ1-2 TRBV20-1 CSASARNPGSTNLANYGYTF TGCAGTGCTAGCGCGAGAAACCCGGGCAGTACGAACCTAGCTAACTATGGCTACACCTTC
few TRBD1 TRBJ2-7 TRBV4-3 CASSQATGTDEQYF TGCGCCAGCAGCCAAGCTACCGGGACAGACGAGCAGTACTTC
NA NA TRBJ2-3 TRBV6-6 CASTFGIDTQYF TGTGCCAGCACGTTTGGTATAGATACGCAGTATTTT